This is a list of T cell receptor beta chains from one sample in a study of early T cells in non-severe SARS-CoV-2 infection. MiXCR, run by TCRdb on the 5' RACE reads, gives a single entry per CDR3 protein. The repertoire consists of about 77,000 distinct CDR3 sequences, with roughly 16% occurring once and the leading ten covering approximately 2.6%. Sample: whole blood. These TCRs come from an adult who was a healthcare worker with PCR-confirmed SARS-CoV-2 infection or an uninfected control (not recorded which). Both conserved end residues are part of each CDR3. The order of the fields is D gene, J gene, clone size, V gene, CDR3 DNA, CDR3 protein. A D gene is named only where the DNA matches it firmly. Where a row states a size, it is once, few, many or the class of an expanded clone; other rows omit it.

TRBD1 TRBJ1-2 few TRBV6-5 TGTGCCAGCAGTTACTCGGCAGGGGGCTATGGCTACACCTTC CASSYSAGGYGYTF
. TRBJ1-5 . TRBV10-3 TGTGCCATCAGTGCCTCAGGGTCCCAGGACTCCCAGCATTTT CAISASGSQDSQHF
. TRBJ2-7 . TRBV5-1 TGCGCCAGCAGCTTGGTCCCTAGCGTCTCCTACGAGCAGTACTTC CASSLVPSVSYEQYF
TRBD1 TRBJ1-1 few TRBV27 TGTGCCAGCAGTCCCCCCCGACCGGGACAGGGGGCTTTTGAAGCTTTCTTT CASSPPRPGQGAFEAFF
. TRBJ2-5 few TRBV7-9 TGTGCCAGCAGCTTAGTCGGGGTGGAGACCCAGTACTTC CASSLVGVETQYF
TRBD2 TRBJ2-1 many TRBV27 TGTGCCAGCAGTTTATTGACTAGCGGGAGGCCCAATGAGCAGTTCTTC CASSLLTSGRPNEQFF
TRBD1 TRBJ1-1 . TRBV18 TGTGCCAGCTCATTCCGGACAGGGGAGAACACTGAAGCTTTCTTT CASSFRTGENTEAFF
. TRBJ2-1 many TRBV5-6 TGTGCCAGCAGCTTGGCGTATATAGGGAATGAGCAGTTCTTC CASSLAYIGNEQFF
TRBD2 TRBJ2-3 few TRBV7-9 TGTGCCAGCAGCTTAGAGTTGACTAGCGGTCATACGCAGTATTTT CASSLELTSGHTQYF
. TRBJ2-1 few TRBV18 TGTGCCAGCTCACCTCAAATAGCCACCCTATACAATGAGCAGTTCTTC CASSPQIATLYNEQFF
TRBD2 TRBJ2-1 . TRBV20-1 TGCAGTGCTAGAGAGGGACTAAAGCAGTTCTTC CSAREGLKQFF
. TRBJ1-4 few TRBV5-1 TGCGCCAGCAGCTTGATGAATGTTGCAACTAATGAAAAACTGTTTTTT CASSLMNVATNEKLFF
. TRBJ1-1 few TRBV5-5 TGTGCCAGCAGCCCGACGGGGGGTTTGAGGTCCACTGAAGCTTTCTTT CASSPTGGLRSTEAFF
. TRBJ2-5 . TRBV29-1 TGCAGCGTTGAAGTCGGTGGAGGGACCCAGTACTTC CSVEVGGGTQYF
TRBD2 TRBJ2-1 . TRBV10-2 TGCGCCAGCAGCGGTAGGGAGGGAGGGTACAATGAGCAGTTCTTC CASSGREGGYNEQFF
TRBD1 TRBJ1-1 few TRBV12-3/TRBV12-4 TGTGCCAGCATCCCCGGGACAGGGGGGACTGAAGCTTTCTTT CASIPGTGGTEAFF
. TRBJ2-7 few TRBV4-2 TGTGCCAGCAGCCAAGATGGCCCGGCGGGCCCTCCAAGTTCCTACGAGCAGTACTTC CASSQDGPAGPPSSYEQYF
TRBD2 TRBJ2-1 many TRBV11-2 TGTGCCAGCAGCCCCCGGGGAGGGAGAAATGAGCAGTTCTTC CASSPRGGRNEQFF
TRBD1 TRBJ2-3 . TRBV18 TGTGCCAGCTCACAACCGACAGGGACCACAGATACGCAGTATTTT CASSQPTGTTDTQYF
. TRBJ2-1 few TRBV10-3 TGTGCCATCAGTGAGTCGAAGACTAGGAACAATGAGCAGTTCTTC CAISESKTRNNEQFF
. TRBJ2-5 few TRBV5-1 TGCGCCAGCAGCTTAGGAGGGCAGGGAGAGACCCAGTACTTC CASSLGGQGETQYF
. TRBJ1-1 few TRBV11-3 TGTGCCAGCAGGGCGACAGACAACACTGAAGCTTTCTTT CASRATDNTEAFF
. TRBJ2-1 few TRBV3-1 TGTGCCAGCAGCCGAACCCTGGGCCCCACCTACAATGAGCAGTTCTTC CASSRTLGPTYNEQFF
. TRBJ1-1 few TRBV7-3 TGTGCCAGCAGCGCAGACCTCAGCACTGAAGCTTTCTTT CASSADLSTEAFF
. TRBJ1-2 few TRBV4-1 TGCGCCAGCAGCCAATCGGGACATGGCGATGGCTACACCTTC CASSQSGHGDGYTF
TRBD2 TRBJ2-3 few TRBV5-6 TGTGCCAGCAGCGGGAGCGGGAGTGTTGTTTCGCAGTATTTT CASSGSGSVVSQYF
. TRBJ2-7 few TRBV29-1 TGCAGCGTTGTAGGATTCTCCTACGAGCAGTACTTC CSVVGFSYEQYF